This T cell receptor (beta chain) is from a study of CD8+ T cells in alopecia areata. Study summary: Disease severity was quantified as SALT score of affected scalp area. General observations from the study: Expanded CD8+ clones among the top 100, and scalp clonality, were significantly decreased by tofacitinib.

Germline CDR1 reads SGHDT; CDR2 reads YYEEEE. There are 13 residues in the CDR3. V shed 6 bases, J shed 10 bases, and the junction held 13 bases outside the gene matches. Of note for this clone: As yet, its antigen is unknown.

The treatment is: oral pan-JAK inhibitor, 5-10 mg twice daily. Starting from PBMCs, sorting isolated CD4+ and CD8+ T cells. After isolation, RNA underwent reverse transcription to generate cDNA as the sequencing template. The method was immunoSEQ multiplex PCR; TCRdb's version includes in-frame clones alone and lacks a portion of them. The data contain 160,000 or so clones, under 70% of them singletons. This sample comprised CD4+ T cells sorted from blood, obtained at week 4, from a patient treated with tofacitinib. This clonotype was sampled from a human donor with alopecia areata. The chain employs TRBV5-6 and TRBJ2-7; TRBD1 agrees at 7 bases. CDR3 region: CASNTDRTGEQYF. The CDR3 nucleotides read TGTGCCAGCAATACCGACCGGACAGGAGAACAGTACTTC.